These 14 T cell receptor beta chains came from one sample sequenced in a study of beta chain features in type 1 diabetes. The sequenced template was cDNA made from the entire isolated RNA. The table came from immunoSEQ multiplex PCR; TCRdb's copy has only in-frame clones and leaves some out. The sample yields under 450,000 clones, approximately 15% seen once. Sequenced: naive CD4+ T cells from blood. The origin of the receptors is a man under 40 in good health.

This chain links TRBV7-2 with TRBJ2-3; 10 bases agree with TRBD1. This CDR3 comprises 18 residues. V shed 5 bases, J shed 4 bases, and the junction held 15 bases outside the gene matches. In germline, CDR1 is SGHTA, CDR2 FQGNSA. The CDR3: CASSPGTGVKKGADTQYF. CDR3 in DNA: TGTGCCAGCAGCCCGGGGACAGGGGTCAAAAAGGGTGCAGATACGCAGTATTTT.

This clone was detected a few times. The V call is TRBV29-1, the J call TRBJ2-2; unclear D gene. V shed 3 bases and J shed 1 base, with 6 bases lying between them. The CDR3 covers 13 residues. Germline assignment: CDR1 SQVTM and CDR2 ANQGSEA. CDR3 sequence (DNA): TGCAGCGTTGACACAGAGAACACCGGGGAGCTGTTTTTT. It translates to CSVDTENTGELFF.

This clone was seen a handful of times. This chain joins TRBV21-1 and TRBJ2-7. TRBV21-1 is a listed pseudogene. The CDR3 has 8 amino acids. The CDR3 loop is CASKEQYF. The CDR3 DNA is TGTGCCAGCAAGGAGCAGTACTTC.

This chain connects TRBV4-1 to TRBJ2-3, with no clear D. Germline V gene sequence: CDR1 MGHRA, CDR2 YSYEKL. Deletions cut 0 bases from V and 6 bases from J, with 10 bases between. This CDR3 region has 14 residues. CDR3 coding DNA: TGCGCCAGCAGCCAAGATAAGTGGAGCGATACGCAGTATTTT. Translation: CASSQDKWSDTQYF.

This clone was recorded a few times. This sequence joins TRBV7-2 and TRBJ2-7; D is unresolved. Germline CDR1 reads SGHTA; CDR2 reads FQGNSA. There are 16 residues in the CDR3. Trimming took 5 bases from V and 2 from J, leaving 19 bases between them. In DNA form, the CDR3 reads TGTGCCAGCAGCATGGCGAAGTCGAAAGTTACCTACGAGCAGTACTTC. Its protein product is CASSMAKSKVTYEQYF. The full variable domain, with the rest looked up from reference TRBV7-2 and TRBJ2-7, is GAGVSQSPSNKVTEKGKDVELRCDPISGHTALYWYRQSLGQGLEFLIYFQGNSAPDKSGLPSDRFSAERTGGSVSTLTIQRTQQEDSAVYLCASSMAKSKVTYEQYFGPGTRLTVT.

This clone was seen more than once but under ten times. This chain's CDR3 is CASSAWRAAVATQYF. DNA for the CDR3: TGTGCCAGCAGTGCCTGGAGGGCAGCCGTTGCGACCCAGTACTTC. The chain has TRBV2 and TRBJ2-5, with D possibly TRBD2 on 6 matching bases. Trimming left V 4 bases short and J 7 bases short, with 19 bases between. CDR1 and CDR2 from the germline V gene are SNHLY and FYNNEI. The CDR3 consists of 15 residues.

This clone was seen more than once but under ten times. The chain is built from TRBV7-2 and TRBJ2-7; D is uncertain. The V and J ends lost 2 bases and 2 bases respectively, with 7 bases between them. The CDR3 spans 13 residues. Germline CDR1 reads SGHTA; CDR2 reads FQGNSA. The CDR3 loop is CASSLIGTYEQYV. In DNA form, the CDR3 reads TGTGCCAGCAGCTTAATCGGTACCTACGAGCAGTACGTC.

This clone was seen more than once but under ten times. The rearrangement joins TRBV7-9 to TRBJ2-7, with TRBD1 matching over 7 bases. With 8 bases clipped from V and 7 bases from J, the junction kept 11 bases outside the gene matches. The CDR3 consists of 13 residues. Germline V gene lookup returns CDR1 SEHNR and CDR2 FQNEAQ (reference sequence). The CDR3 sequence is CASGTEVGREQYV. The CDR3 bases are TGTGCCAGCGGGACAGAGGTGGGCCGGGAGCAGTACGTC.

The chain is built from TRBV10-3 and TRBJ2-1; 7 bases line up with TRBD2. The germline gives CDR1 ENHRY, CDR2 SYGVKD. The CDR3 totals 13 residues. The trim removed 8 bases at V and 5 bases at J, leaving 6 bases unmatched. The CDR3 nucleotides are TGTGCCATCGGGCGGGAGATCGACAATGAGCAGTTCTTC. Its protein is CAIGREIDNEQFF.

This clone was found many times. The rearrangement uses TRBV15 and TRBJ2-4, with D perhaps TRBD1 (6 bases). CDR1 LNHNV and CDR2 YYDKDF come from the germline V gene (reference sequence). CDR3 length: 12 amino acids. The V end lost 0 bases, the J end lost 15 bases, and 12 bases lay between the germline ends. DNA for the CDR3: TGTGCCACCAGCAGAGACCGGGACAAGTGGTACTTC. Protein sequence: CATSRDRDKWYF.

A few counts support this clone. The chain uses TRBV25-1 and TRBJ1-4; the D is unclear. The germline V gene encodes CDR1 MGHDK and CDR2 SYGVNS. Trimming stripped 5 bases from V and 4 bases from J, with 14 bases between. The CDR3 spans 15 residues. Here the CDR3 reads CASSPAGRVNEKLFF. The CDR3 nucleotides read TGTGCCAGCAGTCCAGCCGGACGGGTTAATGAAAAACTGTTTTTT.

The J gene is TRBJ1-2, the V gene TRBV30; no firm D call. Germline CDR1 GTSNPN, CDR2 SVGIG (reference sequence). CDR3 length: 14 amino acids. CDR3: CASRTPPPNYGYTF. CDR3 coding DNA: TGTGCAAGCCGAACGCCGCCGCCTAACTATGGCTACACCTTC. The full variable domain, completed using reference TRBV30 and TRBJ1-2, is SQTIHQWPATLVQPVGSPLSLECTVEGTSNPNLYWYRQAAGRGLQLLFYSVGIGQISSEVPQNLSASRPQDRQFILSSKKLLLSDSGFYLCASRTPPPNYGYTFGSGTRLTVV.

The sample holds one count of this clone. The chain links TRBV30 to TRBJ2-5, with D maybe TRBD2 (7 bases). Germline CDR1 reads GTSNPN; CDR2 reads SVGIG (reference sequence). The CDR3 covers 14 residues. The V end was cut by 7 bases, the J end by 4 bases, with 19 bases between. The CDR3, as DNA: TGTGCCTTGATTGGAGTGGGAGGGGGAGAGACCCAGTACTTC. This translates into CALIGVGGGETQYF.

At least ten counts were recorded for this clone. This rearrangement joins TRBV30 to TRBJ2-2; D tentatively fits TRBD1 or TRBD2 (5 bases each). The CDR3 contains 14 residues. The germline gives CDR1 GTSNPN, CDR2 SVGIG (reference sequence). Between the trimmed V and J ends, which lost 8 bases and 0 bases, there was a span of 13 bases. The CDR3 region is CAESGLANTGELFF. The DNA for the CDR3 is TGTGCCGAGTCGGGGCTGGCGAACACCGGGGAGCTGTTTTTT. The full variable domain, with the rest looked up from reference TRBV30 and TRBJ2-2, is SQTIHQWPATLVQPVGSPLSLECTVEGTSNPNLYWYRQAAGRGLQLLFYSVGIGQISSEVPQNLSASRPQDRQFILSSKKLLLSDSGFYLCAESGLANTGELFFGEGSRLTVL.